This entry lists 18 T cell receptor beta chains sequenced from one sample in a study of T cell clonotyping in hematopoietic cell transplantation. This table comes from immunoSEQ multiplex PCR, and its TCRdb copy is limited to in-frame clones, with some not included. Of about 10,000 clones listed, about half are singletons. Source: peripheral blood mononuclear cells, taken 100 days after allogeneic stem cell transplant. All receptors derive from a female patient between 50 and 59 years old who had an allogeneic stem cell transplant from an unrelated donor, so the T cells may come from the graft donor. Some clones in this sample may be carry-over from other donors' samples.

This chain connects TRBV6-5 to TRBJ1-1; 9 nucleotides match TRBD1. The V gene end was trimmed by 4 bases and the J gene end by 1 base; junction bases not matched to a gene: 7. CDR1 and CDR2 (germline): MNHEY, SVGAGI. This CDR3 is built from 16 residues. The CDR3 region has the DNA TGTGCCAGCAGTTCCGCCTCGACAGGGGGGAACACTGAAGCTTTCTTT. Its translation: CASSSASTGGNTEAFF.

This clone is medium-sized. This chain joins TRBV9 and TRBJ2-1, with D tentatively TRBD2 (5 bases). The CDR3 has 12 residues. V lost 3 bases and J lost 9, with 10 bases in between. Germline values: CDR1 SGDLS, CDR2 YYNGEE. The DNA of the CDR3 is TGTGCCAGCAGCGGCGGACGGGGTGAGCAGTTCTTC. Amino acids: CASSGGRGEQFF. Full variable domain (rest looked up from reference TRBV9 and TRBJ2-1): DSGVTQTPKHLITATGQRVTLRCSPRSGDLSVYWYQQSLDQGLQFLIQYYNGEERAKGNILERFSAQQFPDLHSELNLSSLELGDSALYFCASSGGRGEQFFGPGTRLTVL.

This clone is medium-sized in the sample. The rearrangement joins TRBV28 to TRBJ2-7; TRBD1 aligns across 7 bases. The CDR3 has 13 residues. After removal of 11 bases from V and 4 bases from J, the junction contained 11 bases not matched to a gene. Germline V gives CDR1 MDHEN, CDR2 SYDVKM. In nucleotides, the CDR3 is TGTGCCGCTTCCGGGACAGACCCTTACGAGCAGTACTTC. Amino acid sequence: CAASGTDPYEQYF.

The chain carries TRBV2 and TRBJ1-2, with D perhaps matching TRBD1 (5 bases). Trimming took 2 bases from V and 8 from J, leaving 12 bases between them. Germline CDR1 reads SNHLY; CDR2 reads FYNNEI. The CDR3 contains 13 residues. The CDR3 region is CASSEIGAWGYTF. The CDR3 nucleotides are TGTGCCAGCAGTGAAATTGGGGCTTGGGGCTACACCTTC.

This clone was seen more than once but under ten times. The rearrangement links TRBV29-1 to TRBJ2-7, with D perhaps being TRBD1 or TRBD2 (5 bases each). The CDR3 length is 13 residues. Deletions cut 8 bases from V and 0 bases from J, with 14 bases between. Germline V CDR1 and CDR2: SQVTM, ANQGSEA. DNA for the CDR3: TGCAGCTCCCGGGGCTATGACTCCTACGAGCAGTACTTC. Translated, it gives CSSRGYDSYEQYF.

The chain is built from TRBV30 and TRBJ1-5, with D possibly being TRBD1 (5 bases). Trimming removed 3 bases from V and 5 bases from J, with 17 bases in between. The CDR3 has 15 amino acids. CDR1 and CDR2 (germline): GTSNPN, SVGIG (reference sequence). The CDR3 spells CAWRPTGGRDQPQHF. The CDR3 DNA is TGTGCCTGGAGACCCACAGGAGGGCGGGATCAGCCCCAGCATTTT.

CDR3 protein: CASSQDSLAGVRRAKNIQYF. CDR3 coding DNA: TGTGCCAGCAGCCAAGATTCCCTAGCGGGGGTACGGAGGGCCAAAAACATTCAGTACTTC. The V and J genes are TRBV4-2 and TRBJ2-4; 10 bases are shared with TRBD2. Germline CDR1 and CDR2: LGHNA and YNFKEQ. With V trimmed by 0 bases and J by 1 base, 12 bases remained unmatched. CDR3 length: 20 residues.

The V call is TRBV30, the J call TRBJ1-1; D ambiguous. The length of the CDR3 is 12 residues. CDR1 and CDR2 from the germline V gene are GTSNPN and SVGIG (reference sequence). V was clipped by 7 bases and J by 4 bases, with 13 bases between them. The CDR3 nucleotides read TGTGCCTTATCAGCCGTGGGCACTGAAGCTTTCTTT. It yields the protein CALSAVGTEAFF.

This chain connects TRBV25-1 to TRBJ1-2; perhaps TRBD1 as D (6 bases). Trimming took 2 bases from V and 3 from J, leaving 13 bases between them. The germline CDR1 and CDR2 sequences are MGHDK and SYGVNS. The CDR3 loop spans 15 amino acids. The CDR3 is CASSEPGQGDYGYTF. As DNA, the CDR3 is TGTGCCAGCAGTGAACCGGGACAAGGTGACTATGGCTACACCTTC.

CDR3 DNA sequence: TGTGCCTGGAGTCTGACTTACAATGAGCAGTTCTTC. This encodes CAWSLTYNEQFF. This sequence joins TRBV30 and TRBJ2-1; no reliable D call. The ends were cut back, 2 bases at V and 4 bases at J, with 6 bases in the middle. CDR3 length: 12 residues. CDR1 and CDR2 from the germline V gene are GTSNPN and SVGIG (reference sequence).

The J gene is TRBJ2-5, the V gene TRBV5-6, with 10 bases matching TRBD2. CDR3 length: 15 residues. V was clipped by 2 bases and J by 5 bases; unmatched bases: 6. CDR1 and CDR2 from the germline V gene are SGHDT and YYEEEE. CDR3 protein: CASSFLSGGFETQYF. The DNA for the CDR3 is TGTGCCAGCAGCTTTCTTAGCGGGGGGTTTGAGACCCAGTACTTC.

This clone was detected only a few times. The chain combines TRBV25-1 with TRBJ2-1; D is possibly TRBD1 (6 bases). The V end was cut by 3 bases, the J end by 2 bases, with 14 bases between. The length of the CDR3 is 16 residues. Looked up from germline, CDR1 is MGHDK and CDR2 is SYGVNS. CDR3 DNA: TGTGCCAGCAGTGATCGTCGGACAGCTACCTACAATGAGCAGTTCTTC. It yields the protein CASSDRRTATYNEQFF.

This clone was counted once. The chain has TRBV6-1 and TRBJ2-7; D could derive from TRBD1 or TRBD2 (5 bases each). The CDR3 sequence is 14 residues long. V gave up 7 bases and J gave up 2 bases, with 15 bases separating them. Germline V gene sequence: CDR1 MNHNS, CDR2 SASEGT. The CDR3 loop reads CASKDTGTPYEQYF. The CDR3 bases are TGTGCCAGCAAGGACACGGGAACCCCCTACGAGCAGTACTTC.

The chain links TRBV6-5 to TRBJ2-7, with D unclear. V was trimmed by 0 bases and J by 2 bases, leaving 14 bases between them. The CDR3 has 16 amino acids. CDR1 is MNHEY, CDR2 SVGAGI, per germline. The CDR3 protein is CASSYSSADKPYEQYF. CDR3 DNA sequence: TGTGCCAGCAGTTACTCGTCAGCAGACAAGCCCTACGAGCAGTACTTC.

The chain combines TRBV30 with TRBJ1-4; perhaps TRBD1 as D (6 bases). Germline V gene sequence: CDR1 GTSNPN, CDR2 SVGIG (reference sequence). This CDR3 has 14 amino acids. Trimming took off 1 base at V and 6 bases at J, with 12 bases between the two ends. As DNA, the CDR3 is TGTGCCTGGAGTGCAGGGGACCCATATGAAAAACTGTTTTTT. Its translation: CAWSAGDPYEKLFF.

This clone has more than one count but fewer than ten. The chain links TRBV2 to TRBJ1-2, with TRBD1 identical over 7 bases. Germline V gene lookup returns CDR1 SNHLY and CDR2 FYNNEI. The CDR3 is made up of 13 amino acids. V was pared by 8 bases and J by 2 bases, with 5 bases of the junction left unmatched. The CDR3: CASRDRGNYGYTF. In nucleotides, the CDR3 is TGTGCCAGCCGGGACAGAGGGAACTATGGCTACACCTTC. The full variable domain, rest sourced from reference TRBV2 and TRBJ1-2, is EPEVTQTPSHQVTQMGQEVILRCVPISNHLYFYWYRQILGQKVEFLVSFYNNEISEKSEIFDDQFSVERPDGSNFTLKIRSTKLEDSAMYFCASRDRGNYGYTFGSGTRLTVV.

This clone was observed a handful of times. The gene calls are TRBV4-2 and TRBJ1-1; D uncertain. Trimming shortened V by 4 bases and J by 5 bases, and 14 bases separated the two germline ends. This CDR3 contains 14 residues. Per the germline V gene, CDR1 is LGHNA and CDR2 is YNFKEQ. CDR3 in amino acids: CASSLWTGGTEAFF. CDR3 in DNA: TGTGCCAGCAGCCTCTGGACGGGAGGGACTGAAGCTTTCTTT.

This clone was seen more than once but under ten times. The CDR3, as DNA: TGTGCGTGCGCCCGGGGCTCCTACAATGAGCAGTTCTTC. Translating gives CACARGSYNEQFF. The chain joins TRBV30 to TRBJ2-1; maybe TRBD2 (5 bases). The CDR3 has 13 residues. CDR1 GTSNPN and CDR2 SVGIG come from the germline V gene (reference sequence).